The 11 T cell receptor beta chains below were found in one sample sequenced in a study of immune evolution from preneoplasia to lung adenocarcinoma. Profiling relied on immunoSEQ multiplex PCR, and the TCRdb table lists in-frame clones only, not all of them. The repertoire includes about 6,300 clones, approximately 78% of them detected once, and roughly 7.4% sits in the top ten. Source material: FFPE lung adenocarcinoma in situ tissue. Every receptor here comes from a donor aged 70 or over with lung adenocarcinoma.

The CDR3 DNA sequence: TGTGCCAGCAGCCCCTGGGAGGGCTCCTACAATGAGCAGTTCTTC. It codes for CASSPWEGSYNEQFF. The genes are TRBV14 and TRBJ2-1, with 7 bases identical to TRBD2. This CDR3 region has 15 residues. The germline gives CDR1 SGHDN, CDR2 FVKESK. Losses at the gene ends were 4 bases for V and 0 bases for J; bases not matched to a gene: 3.

This chain links TRBV10-1 with TRBJ1-1, with a possible D match to TRBD1 (5 bases). The V and J ends lost 4 bases and 1 base respectively, with 7 bases between them. Per the germline V gene, CDR1 is WNHNN and CDR2 is SYGVQD (reference sequence). The CDR3 totals 13 residues. The chain's CDR3 is CASSGGPNTEAFF. The CDR3 nucleotides are TGCGCCAGCAGTGGGGGACCGAACACTGAAGCTTTCTTT.

The genes are TRBV6-6 and TRBJ1-2; no firm D call. CDR1 and CDR2 from the germline V gene are MNHNY and SVGAGI (reference sequence). The CDR3 has 14 amino acids. Deletions cut 5 bases from V and 4 bases from J, with 14 bases between. This CDR3 reads CASSKGPHLYGYTF. The CDR3 nucleotides are TGTGCCAGCAGTAAGGGCCCACACCTCTATGGCTACACCTTC.

V usage is TRBV5-6 and J usage is TRBJ1-2, with 7 nucleotides matching TRBD1. Per germline, CDR1 SGHDT and CDR2 YYEEEE. CDR3 length: 14 residues. With 7 bases clipped from V and 4 bases from J, the junction kept 10 bases outside the gene matches. The CDR3 is CASGDRSGFYGYTF. The CDR3 DNA sequence: TGTGCCAGCGGGGACAGATCTGGATTCTATGGCTACACCTTC.

V usage is TRBV11-3 and J usage is TRBJ2-7; 12 positions match TRBD2. J gave up 6 bases and V 5 bases, and 5 bases lay outside the gene matches. Germline loops: CDR1 SGHNT, CDR2 YENEEA. CDR3 length: 14 residues. The chain's CDR3 is CASSRTSGVGEQYF. The CDR3 nucleotides read TGTGCCAGCAGCCGGACTAGCGGGGTAGGCGAGCAGTACTTC.

The genes are TRBV4-1 and TRBJ1-4, with 7 bases fitting TRBD1. Trimming at V came to 4 bases and at J to 1 base, leaving 3 bases not matched to a gene. Germline values: CDR1 MGHRA, CDR2 YSYEKL. The CDR3 contains 15 residues. As DNA, the CDR3 is TGCGCCAGCAGCCCCGACAGGGTAACTAATGAAAAACTGTTTTTT. Protein: CASSPDRVTNEKLFF.

The V and J genes are TRBV5-6 and TRBJ2-7; no firm D call. The ends were cut back, 4 bases at V and 7 bases at J, with 15 bases in the middle. Germline V gene sequence: CDR1 SGHDT, CDR2 YYEEEE. The CDR3 spans 13 residues. Here the CDR3 DNA reads TGTGCCAGCAGCCGTGGACCGGAGAAGGAGCAGTACTTC. Residues: CASSRGPEKEQYF.

J is TRBJ2-1 and V is TRBV15; D not resolved. The CDR3 consists of 13 residues. In germline, CDR1 is LNHNV, CDR2 YYDKDF (reference sequence). The V end was cut by 7 bases, the J end by 0 bases, with 7 bases between. CDR3 protein: CATKRFSYNEQFF. The CDR3 region has the DNA TGTGCCACCAAACGATTCTCCTACAATGAGCAGTTCTTC.

This chain uses TRBV7-3 with TRBJ2-1, with a weak D call TRBD2 (6 bases). Trimming removed 5 bases from V and 7 bases from J, with 18 bases in between. This CDR3 region has 15 residues. CDR1 is SGHTA and CDR2 is FQGTGA in the germline V gene. CDR3 bases: TGTGCCAGCAGCCTCCATTCGGGAGCGGGTAATGAGCAGTTCTTC. This codes for CASSLHSGAGNEQFF. Variable domain in full (rest from reference TRBV7-3 and TRBJ2-1): GAGVSQTPSNKVTEKGKYVELRCDPISGHTALYWYRQSLGQGPEFLIYFQGTGAADDSGLPNDRFFAVRPEGSVSTLKIQRTERGDSAVYLCASSLHSGAGNEQFFGPGTRLTVL.

A single count supports this clone. The genes are TRBV6-1 and TRBJ2-1; TRBD2 aligns across 14 bases. V was clipped by 4 bases and J by 8 bases; unmatched bases: 4. The length of the CDR3 is 15 residues. Germline loops: CDR1 MNHNS, CDR2 SASEGT. For the CDR3, the DNA is TGTGCCAGCAGTGCGACTAGCGGGGGGGCCGATGAGCAGTTCTTC. It specifies CASSATSGGADEQFF.

The chain has TRBV6-5 and TRBJ2-1; D might be TRBD1 or TRBD2, each matching 5 bases. This CDR3 spans 13 amino acids. Germline CDR1 and CDR2: MNHEY and SVGAGI. Trimming shortened V by 7 bases and J by 4 bases, and 11 bases separated the two germline ends. CDR3 residues: CASTQGEYNEQFF. The DNA for the CDR3 is TGTGCCAGCACCCAAGGGGAGTACAATGAGCAGTTCTTC.